The 9 T cell receptor beta chains in this list originate from one sample, sequenced in a study of shared clonotypes between healthy human individuals. Assay: immunoSEQ multiplex PCR; the TCRdb copy retains only in-frame clones and omits some. The sample includes approximately 500,000 clones, 90% to 96% of them seen just once. Sequenced material: naive CD4+ T cells sorted from blood. The subset is: CD45RA+ positively selected. The source of these receptors is a woman under 40 in good health.

The table lists this clone with a count of one. The J gene is TRBJ2-1, the V gene TRBV5-6, with D perhaps TRBD1 (6 bases). The CDR3 has 15 amino acids. Germline V lookup: CDR1 SGHDT, CDR2 YYEEEE. The V end was cut by 3 bases, the J end by 4 bases, with 14 bases between. For the CDR3, the DNA is TGTGCCAGCAGCTCTGGACAGAACCAGTACAATGAGCAGTTCTTC. It encodes CASSSGQNQYNEQFF.

The chain carries TRBV5-1 and TRBJ2-7; 8 positions agree with TRBD2. The CDR3 has 15 residues. Germline lookup yields CDR1 SGHRS and CDR2 YFSETQ. Trimming cost V 2 bases and J 0 bases; bases outside gene matches: 4. DNA of the CDR3: TGCGCCAGCAGCTTTAATAGCGGGGACTCCTACGAGCAGTACTTC. This encodes CASSFNSGDSYEQYF.

This clone was picked up one time. The chain is built from TRBV28 and TRBJ2-7; D unclear. Trimming pared 5 bases from V and 3 bases from J, leaving 14 bases between. Looked up from germline, CDR1 is MDHEN and CDR2 is SYDVKM. This CDR3 spans 14 amino acids. CDR3 sequence reads: CASSTRPRGYEQYF. The CDR3 nucleotides are TGTGCCAGCAGTACACGGCCCCGCGGCTACGAGCAGTACTTC.

The rearrangement joins TRBV11-2 to TRBJ2-7; no clear D gene. V was trimmed by 3 bases and J by 7 bases, leaving 22 bases between them. The length of the CDR3 is 16 residues. CDR1 is SGHAT and CDR2 is FQNNGV in the germline V gene. In DNA, the CDR3 is TGTGCCAGCAGCTTTCAAGTTTTCCCCTCTTCGGGTGAGCAGTACTTC. It is translated as CASSFQVFPSSGEQYF.

The V gene is TRBV11-2, the J gene TRBJ1-1; D gene ambiguous. CDR1 is SGHAT and CDR2 is FQNNGV in the germline V gene. Trimming removed 6 bases from V and 11 bases from J, with 19 bases in between. The CDR3 is 13 residues long. The CDR3 sequence: CASSAPGPRVAFF. Written as DNA, the CDR3 is TGTGCCAGCAGTGCGCCGGGCCCCCGGGTGGCTTTCTTT.

V and J are TRBV28 and TRBJ2-1, with 9 bases fitting TRBD2. The CDR3 extends over 17 amino acids. V shed 3 bases and J 4 bases; nucleotides not matched to a gene: 10. Germline V gene data show CDR1 as MDHEN and CDR2 as SYDVKM. The CDR3, as DNA: TGTGCCAGCAGTTTTCGGGGATGGACTAGCGAATACAATGAGCAGTTCTTC. Its protein product is CASSFRGWTSEYNEQFF.

The genes are TRBV18 and TRBJ1-4; possibly TRBD1 for D (5 bases). The CDR3 has 17 amino acids. Trimming left V 1 base short and J 0 bases short, with 12 bases between. CDR1 is KGHSH and CDR2 is LQKENI in the germline V gene. This chain's CDR3 is CASSPRQGRATNEKLFF. CDR3 nucleotide sequence: TGTGCCAGCTCACCACGCCAGGGCAGAGCAACTAATGAAAAACTGTTTTTT.

This clone occurred once. The chain combines TRBV6-6 with TRBJ1-1, with unresolved D. The length of the CDR3 is 14 residues. Trimming shortened V by 2 bases and J by 0 bases, and 7 bases separated the two germline ends. The V gene's germline CDR1 is MNHNY and CDR2 SVGAGI (reference sequence). The chain's CDR3 is CASSYVFVNTEAFF. The CDR3, as DNA: TGTGCCAGCAGTTACGTCTTTGTGAACACTGAAGCTTTCTTT.

The chain employs TRBV18 and TRBJ1-4; D gene ambiguous. V lost 3 bases and J lost 0, with 14 bases in between. This CDR3 has 17 amino acids. Germline lookup yields CDR1 KGHSH and CDR2 LQKENI. The CDR3 spells CASSPAPQRATNEKLFF. CDR3 bases: TGTGCCAGCTCACCGGCACCTCAGAGGGCAACTAATGAAAAACTGTTTTTT.